The rows below give T cell receptor beta chains drawn from one sample of a study of shared clonotypes between healthy human individuals. TCRdb's copy holds only in-frame clones and misses some; the assay was immunoSEQ multiplex PCR. The sample yields about 610,000 clones, around 97% seen once. Sample: naive CD4+ T cells sorted from blood. The origin of the receptors is a woman aged 30 to 39 in good health. The CDR3 runs from the conserved cysteine through the conserved F or W. A D gene is named only where the DNA matches it firmly. Size is stated for part of the rows, as once, few or many counts, or as a class when the clone is expanded.

size: .; J: TRBJ2-7; V: TRBV2; D: .; CDR3: CASRPGSVSYEQYF; DNA: TGTGCCAGCAGGCCAGGGTCAGTCTCCTACGAGCAGTACTTC
size: .; J: TRBJ2-3; V: TRBV5-1; D: TRBD2; CDR3: CASSLVGTSIVTQYF; DNA: TGCGCCAGCAGCTTGGTCGGGACTAGCATAGTAACGCAGTATTTT
size: .; J: TRBJ1-1; V: TRBV5-4; D: .; CDR3: CASSATMPNTEAFF; DNA: TGTGCCAGCAGCGCTACAATGCCGAACACTGAAGCTTTCTTT
size: .; J: TRBJ2-2; V: TRBV10-3; D: TRBD2; CDR3: CAISELPSGTGELFF; DNA: TGTGCCATCAGTGAGCTCCCTAGCGGCACCGGGGAGCTGTTTTTT
size: .; J: TRBJ2-1; V: TRBV15; D: .; CDR3: CATSRPLWGQKRYNEQFF; DNA: TGTGCCACCAGCCGACCATTATGGGGGCAAAAACGTTACAATGAGCAGTTCTTC
size: .; J: TRBJ1-2; V: TRBV11-3; D: .; CDR3: CASSLGRGGYTF; DNA: TGTGCCAGCAGCTTAGGCCGGGGAGGCTACACCTTC
size: .; J: TRBJ2-3; V: TRBV6-5; D: .; CDR3: CASSYSPGPIPDTQYF; DNA: TGTGCCAGCAGTTACTCGCCAGGCCCGATCCCGGATACGCAGTATTTT
size: .; J: TRBJ2-7; V: TRBV15; D: TRBD1; CDR3: CATSFGRDRGLEQYF; DNA: TGTGCCACCAGCTTCGGCCGGGACAGGGGGCTCGAGCAGTACTTC
size: .; J: TRBJ2-3; V: TRBV6-1; D: TRBD2; CDR3: CASSTTSGSTDTQYF; DNA: TGTGCCAGCAGTACCACTAGCGGTAGCACAGATACGCAGTATTTT
size: .; J: TRBJ2-7; V: TRBV5-1; D: TRBD1; CDR3: CASSIAPDREYEQYF; DNA: TGCGCCAGCAGCATAGCCCCGGACAGGGAATACGAGCAGTACTTC
size: .; J: TRBJ2-2; V: TRBV4-1; D: TRBD2; CDR3: CASSQEYSSGRGTGELFF; DNA: TGCGCCAGCAGCCAAGAATATTCTAGCGGGAGAGGTACCGGGGAGCTGTTTTTT
size: .; J: TRBJ1-4; V: TRBV28; D: .; CDR3: CASSLGLEKLFF; DNA: TGTGCCAGCAGTTTAGGGCTTGAAAAACTGTTTTTT
size: .; J: TRBJ2-1; V: TRBV10-2; D: .; CDR3: CASSDPGTTSGEQFF; DNA: TGCGCCAGCAGTGACCCCGGGACCACCTCGGGTGAGCAGTTCTTC
size: .; J: TRBJ2-3; V: TRBV5-6; D: .; CDR3: CASTKGVPGPDTQYF; DNA: TGTGCCAGCACTAAAGGGGTTCCGGGTCCAGATACGCAGTATTTT
size: .; J: TRBJ2-1; V: TRBV7-2; D: .; CDR3: CASSLEGRAYNEQFF; DNA: TGTGCCAGCAGCTTAGAGGGGCGAGCGTACAATGAGCAGTTCTTC
size: .; J: TRBJ2-5; V: TRBV5-6; D: TRBD2; CDR3: CASSFLAGGEETQYF; DNA: TGTGCCAGCAGCTTTCTAGCGGGAGGGGAAGAGACCCAGTACTTC
size: .; J: TRBJ2-1; V: TRBV5-1; D: TRBD2; CDR3: CASSLARASGRVYNEQFF; DNA: TGCGCCAGCAGCTTGGCCAGGGCTAGCGGGAGGGTCTACAATGAGCAGTTCTTC
size: .; J: TRBJ1-2; V: TRBV28; D: .; CDR3: CASRPSGEGYGYTF; DNA: TGTGCCAGCAGACCTTCGGGGGAGGGGTATGGCTACACCTTC
size: .; J: TRBJ2-7; V: TRBV7-1; D: TRBD1; CDR3: CASSLGAGTGRAYEQYF; DNA: TGTGCCAGCAGCTTAGGGGCTGGGACAGGGAGGGCCTACGAGCAGTACTTC
size: .; J: TRBJ2-1; V: TRBV30; D: TRBD2; CDR3: CAWSVGSGPYNEQFF; DNA: TGTGCCTGGAGTGTTGGTAGCGGGCCGTACAATGAGCAGTTCTTC
size: .; J: TRBJ2-3; V: TRBV27; D: TRBD1; CDR3: CASSPDRGRGADTQYF; DNA: TGTGCCAGCAGCCCGGACAGGGGGCGTGGGGCAGATACGCAGTATTTT
size: .; J: TRBJ2-7; V: TRBV7-9; D: TRBD2; CDR3: CASSGAALAGGSYEQYF; DNA: TGTGCCAGCAGCGGAGCGGCACTAGCGGGAGGAAGTTACGAGCAGTACTTC
size: .; J: TRBJ2-7; V: TRBV2; D: .; CDR3: CASKGTYEQYF; DNA: TGTGCCAGCAAAGGGACCTACGAGCAGTACTTC
size: .; J: TRBJ2-1; V: TRBV2; D: TRBD2; CDR3: CASSEARLAGTLAGNNEQFF; DNA: TGTGCCAGCAGTGAAGCGCGACTAGCGGGAACTCTTGCCGGGAACAATGAGCAGTTCTTC
size: .; J: TRBJ2-7; V: TRBV25-1; D: .; CDR3: CASSVGGAYEQYF; DNA: TGTGCCAGCAGTGTGGGGGGCGCGTACGAGCAGTACTTC
size: once; J: TRBJ2-1; V: TRBV7-3; D: TRBD2; CDR3: CASSSGLARNEQFF; DNA: TGTGCCAGCAGCTCTGGACTAGCGCGAAATGAGCAGTTCTTC
size: .; J: TRBJ2-2; V: TRBV28; D: TRBD2; CDR3: CASSFLAGGTGELFF; DNA: TGTGCCAGCAGTTTCCTAGCGGGAGGGACCGGGGAGCTGTTTTTT
size: .; J: TRBJ2-1; V: TRBV20-1; D: .; CDR3: CSASFRNEQFF; DNA: TGCAGTGCTAGTTTCAGGAATGAGCAGTTCTTC